Listed below are T cell receptor beta chains from one sample, sequenced in a study of metastatic and nonmetastatic thyroid tumors. From the PCR reads, TCRdb re-called clones with MiXCR. This table has about 30,000 clones, about 25% appearing once. The sequencing input was blood. The receptors derive from a female donor with papillary thyroid cancer or a benign thyroid nodule (not recorded which). Some clones in this sample may be carry-over from other donors' samples. Both conserved end residues are part of each CDR3. Each record gives: CDR3 DNA, CDR3 protein, D gene, V gene, J gene, clone size. D genes are given only for firm matches. For some rows the clone size is stated as once, few or many, or as a class when expanded; others skip it.

CDR3 DNA: TGTGCCAGCATCTACAGGGGTCGAGCTTTCTTT
CDR3 protein: CASIYRGRAFF
D gene: TRBD1
V gene: TRBV6-1
J gene: TRBJ1-1
clone size: many

CDR3 DNA: TGTGCCAGCAGCCCAGGAAACACTGAAGCTTTCTTT
CDR3 protein: CASSPGNTEAFF
D gene: .
V gene: TRBV3-1
J gene: TRBJ1-1
clone size: .

CDR3 DNA: TGCAGTGCTCGAGATCCCAATGAAGCTTTCTTT
CDR3 protein: CSARDPNEAFF
D gene: .
V gene: TRBV20-1
J gene: TRBJ1-1
clone size: .

CDR3 DNA: TGTGCCAGTAGTACCCTCGGTACTGTGGGAAATCAGCCCCAGCATTTT
CDR3 protein: CASSTLGTVGNQPQHF
D gene: .
V gene: TRBV19
J gene: TRBJ1-5
clone size: .

CDR3 DNA: TGTGCCTGGAGTGTAGGTCGGGGGATACGGTACGAGCAGTACTTC
CDR3 protein: CAWSVGRGIRYEQYF
D gene: .
V gene: TRBV30
J gene: TRBJ2-7
clone size: .

CDR3 DNA: TGTGCCAGCAGCCAAGAGACCCAGTACTTC
CDR3 protein: CASSQETQYF
D gene: .
V gene: TRBV14
J gene: TRBJ2-5
clone size: .

CDR3 DNA: TGTGCCAGCCGTCCGCGACAGGTAGCCACTGAAGCTTTCTTT
CDR3 protein: CASRPRQVATEAFF
D gene: .
V gene: TRBV2
J gene: TRBJ1-1
clone size: many

CDR3 DNA: TGTGCCAGCAGCCGAGACCGCTACGAGCAGTACTTC
CDR3 protein: CASSRDRYEQYF
D gene: .
V gene: TRBV12-3/TRBV12-4
J gene: TRBJ2-7
clone size: medium-sized

CDR3 DNA: TGTGCCAGCAGCTTAGCACGGATAGGGTCCGGGGAGCTGTTTTTT
CDR3 protein: CASSLARIGSGELFF
D gene: .
V gene: TRBV7-2
J gene: TRBJ2-2
clone size: .

CDR3 DNA: TGTGCCACCAGCAGACGGAACTGGGACAGGGGGCTTGAGGAGCAGTACTTC
CDR3 protein: CATSRRNWDRGLEEQYF
D gene: TRBD1
V gene: TRBV15
J gene: TRBJ2-7
clone size: many

CDR3 DNA: TGTGCCAGCAGTCCCGGTGGGGGAATCGACGAGCAGTACTTC
CDR3 protein: CASSPGGGIDEQYF
D gene: .
V gene: TRBV6-1
J gene: TRBJ2-7
clone size: .

CDR3 DNA: TGTGCCAGCAGTGATCCGGGAAACATGTACTTC
CDR3 protein: CASSDPGNMYF
D gene: .
V gene: TRBV28
J gene: TRBJ2-7
clone size: medium-sized

CDR3 DNA: TGTGCCACCAGCCAAAGTATCCTCTCTGGAAACACCATATATTTT
CDR3 protein: CATSQSILSGNTIYF
D gene: .
V gene: TRBV12-3/TRBV12-4
J gene: TRBJ1-3
clone size: many

CDR3 DNA: TGTGCCAGCAGTTTGACAGGGTTTAACGGGGAGCTGTTTTTT
CDR3 protein: CASSLTGFNGELFF
D gene: TRBD1
V gene: TRBV28
J gene: TRBJ2-2
clone size: few

CDR3 DNA: TGTGCCAGCAGCCTCAGGGATGTGAACACTGAAGCTTTCTTT
CDR3 protein: CASSLRDVNTEAFF
D gene: .
V gene: TRBV7-9
J gene: TRBJ1-1
clone size: .

CDR3 DNA: TGCAGTGCTCCGCCTCTAGCGGGAGCGGAGACCCAGTACTTC
CDR3 protein: CSAPPLAGAETQYF
D gene: TRBD2
V gene: TRBV20-1
J gene: TRBJ2-5
clone size: many

CDR3 DNA: TGTGCCAGCAGTGACCGGGACCCCAAGTTTCCGAATGAGCAGTTCTTC
CDR3 protein: CASSDRDPKFPNEQFF
D gene: .
V gene: TRBV9
J gene: TRBJ2-1
clone size: many

CDR3 DNA: TGTGCCTGGTCAATCGGGGAGGGCACTGAAGCTTTCTTT
CDR3 protein: CAWSIGEGTEAFF
D gene: .
V gene: TRBV30
J gene: TRBJ1-1
clone size: many

CDR3 DNA: TGCAGTGCACGCCGACAGGGGGCCGTGACGGGAGCTTTCTTT
CDR3 protein: CSARRQGAVTGAFF
D gene: TRBD1
V gene: TRBV20-1
J gene: TRBJ1-1
clone size: many

CDR3 DNA: TGTGCCAGCAGCCAAAAATTCCAACAGGGATCCGGGGAGCTGTTTTTT
CDR3 protein: CASSQKFQQGSGELFF
D gene: .
V gene: TRBV4-2
J gene: TRBJ2-2
clone size: many

CDR3 DNA: TGTGCCAGCAGTAAAGGGGACTTTAACACCGGGGAGCTGTTTTTT
CDR3 protein: CASSKGDFNTGELFF
D gene: .
V gene: TRBV6-1
J gene: TRBJ2-2
clone size: few

CDR3 DNA: TGTGCCAGCAGCGCAGGACCGGGACAGGCCCCCAATGAGCAGTTCTTC
CDR3 protein: CASSAGPGQAPNEQFF
D gene: TRBD1
V gene: TRBV9
J gene: TRBJ2-1
clone size: many

CDR3 DNA: TGCAGTGCTAGGGGACAGGGGATAAACTATGGCTACACCTTC
CDR3 protein: CSARGQGINYGYTF
D gene: TRBD1
V gene: TRBV20-1
J gene: TRBJ1-2
clone size: many

CDR3 DNA: TGCGCCAGCAGTCTTGCCAGTCCATCTAACTATGGCTACACCTTC
CDR3 protein: CASSLASPSNYGYTF
D gene: .
V gene: TRBV4-1
J gene: TRBJ1-2
clone size: .

CDR3 DNA: TGTGCCACCAGTGATCTGGGGAGAGGGACAGATACGCAGTATTTT
CDR3 protein: CATSDLGRGTDTQYF
D gene: .
V gene: TRBV24-1
J gene: TRBJ2-3
clone size: many

CDR3 DNA: TGTGCCAGCTCAGACCAGACAGGGACGCAAGAGACCCAGTACTTC
CDR3 protein: CASSDQTGTQETQYF
D gene: TRBD1
V gene: TRBV6-1
J gene: TRBJ2-5
clone size: many

CDR3 DNA: TGTGCCAGCAGTCCCAAGGGACAGGGGTATGGAAACACCATATATTTT
CDR3 protein: CASSPKGQGYGNTIYF
D gene: TRBD1
V gene: TRBV27
J gene: TRBJ1-3
clone size: many

CDR3 DNA: TGTGCCAGCAGCGGACAGGGAGCTTATCAGCCCCAGCATTTT
CDR3 protein: CASSGQGAYQPQHF
D gene: TRBD1
V gene: TRBV14
J gene: TRBJ1-5
clone size: many

CDR3 DNA: TGCGCCAGCAGCTTGGATCCCGCCGGGGCCTACAATGAGCAGTTCTTC
CDR3 protein: CASSLDPAGAYNEQFF
D gene: .
V gene: TRBV5-1
J gene: TRBJ2-1
clone size: many

CDR3 DNA: TGTGCCAGCATCCCTTCAACAGGCCTGAGATTGAACACTGAAGCTTTCTTT
CDR3 protein: CASIPSTGLRLNTEAFF
D gene: .
V gene: TRBV28
J gene: TRBJ1-1
clone size: many

CDR3 DNA: TGTGCCACCCGTGATTCGGCAGGGCTAGGGAGGACAGATACGCAGTATTTT
CDR3 protein: CATRDSAGLGRTDTQYF
D gene: .
V gene: TRBV24-1
J gene: TRBJ2-3
clone size: .

CDR3 DNA: TGCAGTGCCACCATACCGGGACAGATTAGCAATCAGCCCCAGCATTTT
CDR3 protein: CSATIPGQISNQPQHF
D gene: TRBD1
V gene: TRBV20-1
J gene: TRBJ1-5
clone size: large

CDR3 DNA: TGTGCCAGCAGGGGACAGGACCTGGAGCAGTACTTC
CDR3 protein: CASRGQDLEQYF
D gene: TRBD1
V gene: TRBV6-2/TRBV6-3
J gene: TRBJ2-7
clone size: medium-sized

CDR3 DNA: TGTGCCAGCAGCAGCTTTAAGGGGGCTGGAACGCAGTATTTT
CDR3 protein: CASSSFKGAGTQYF
D gene: TRBD1
V gene: TRBV5-4
J gene: TRBJ2-3
clone size: .

CDR3 DNA: TGCGCCAGCGCCGGGACAGCAGACGTCCTGACTTTC
CDR3 protein: CASAGTADVLTF
D gene: TRBD1
V gene: TRBV5-1
J gene: TRBJ2-6
clone size: .

CDR3 DNA: TGTGCCAGCATGGAGCGGGAGCCCGGGGAGCTGTTTTTT
CDR3 protein: CASMEREPGELFF
D gene: TRBD2
V gene: TRBV6-1
J gene: TRBJ2-2
clone size: .

CDR3 DNA: TGTGCCGGCAGTTACTATGGACAGACATATGGCTACACCTTC
CDR3 protein: CAGSYYGQTYGYTF
D gene: .
V gene: TRBV6-2/TRBV6-3
J gene: TRBJ1-2
clone size: few